This paragraph covers one T cell receptor (beta chain) sequence. This record comes from a study of tumor and adjacent non-tumor tissue in lung cancer. This sample's RNA came from whole unsorted tissue. This non-tumor lung sample came from over 3 cm beyond the tumor edge. Germline CDR1 and CDR2: SGHAT and FQDESV (reference sequence). The CDR3 sequence is 18 residues long. V was clipped by 4 bases and J by 7 bases; unmatched bases: 15. TCRbeta libraries were built with three rounds of nested PCR, modified from ARM-PCR. MiXCR, applied by TCRdb to the multiplex PCR reads, yields one record per CDR3 protein. The data hold 90,000 to 100,000 distinct CDR3 sequences, with around three quarters observed a single time.

This receptor was identified in a man in his 60s with small cell lung cancer. Input material: distant non-tumor lung tissue. The V gene is TRBV11-1, the J gene TRBJ2-1; 11 bases map to TRBD2. Written as DNA, the CDR3 is TGTGCCAGCAGCTCAGAATCAATGACTAGCGGGAATGGTAATGAGCAGTTCTTC. Translated, it gives CASSSESMTSGNGNEQFF.